This T cell receptor beta chain was retrieved from a study of follicular helper T cells after annual influenza vaccination. Data came from immunoSEQ multiplex PCR; TCRdb stores just in-frame clones and leaves some out. Of 12,000 or so clones listed, 80% are singletons. Time point described: 2015-2016 season, pre-vaccination. Sorted blood CD4 subsets were sequenced before and after adults received seasonal inactivated influenza vaccine. This CDR3 is built from 14 residues. The V end lost 2 bases, the J end lost 6 bases, and 9 bases lay between the germline ends. The germline CDR1 and CDR2 sequences are SGHRS and YFSETQ.

The material sequenced was CXCR5+ CD38- circulating T follicular helper cells from blood, taken on the day of influenza vaccination. Subset specified: circulating Tfh, non-naive CD4+CXCR5+PD-1+ (ICOS+CD38+ or ICOS-CD38-). The receptor was isolated from an adult who received the influenza vaccine. This rearrangement joins TRBV5-1 to TRBJ1-6; perhaps TRBD1 as D (6 bases). In nucleotides, the CDR3 is TGCGCCAGCAGCTTTGGAGGGGGTAATTCACCCCTCCACTTT. Translating it yields CASSFGGGNSPLHF.